The 10 T cell receptor beta chains reported below all come from one sample, sequenced in a study of CD8+ T cells in alopecia areata. In each case, RNA was isolated and then reverse transcribed into cDNA as the sequencing template. Sequencing used immunoSEQ multiplex PCR; TCRdb keeps in-frame clones, though not all of them. Of roughly 110,000 clones in the sample, roughly three fifths were seen once. Treatment denoted: oral pan-JAK inhibitor, 5-10 mg twice daily. The source was CD4+ T cells sorted from blood, collected at week 24, from a patient treated with tofacitinib. All receptors derive from a human donor with alopecia areata.

This chain joins TRBV7-2 and TRBJ1-1, with a weak D call TRBD1 (6 bases). Per the germline V gene, CDR1 is SGHTA and CDR2 is FQGNSA. The CDR3 contains 18 residues. Deletions cut 5 bases from V and 7 bases from J, with 29 bases between. The CDR3 protein is CASSPVLLMGGAPIEAFF. The DNA for the CDR3 is TGTGCCAGCAGCCCCGTCCTCTTAATGGGGGGCGCTCCAATTGAAGCTTTCTTT.

The chain is built from TRBV15 and TRBJ2-1; the match to TRBD2 covers 11 bases. The germline V gene encodes CDR1 LNHNV and CDR2 YYDKDF (reference sequence). With 0 bases clipped from V and 2 bases from J, the junction kept 3 bases outside the gene matches. This CDR3 is built from 17 residues. The CDR3 nucleotides are TGTGCCACCAGCAGAGATGGGACTAGCGGAACCTACAATGAGCAGTTCTTC. The encoded protein is CATSRDGTSGTYNEQFF.

The chain recombines TRBV5-1 with TRBJ1-1, with 7 bases identical to TRBD1. The germline CDR1 and CDR2 sequences are SGHRS and YFSETQ. Trimming took 3 bases from V and 6 from J; bases not matched to a gene: 11. The CDR3 extends over 15 amino acids. The CDR3 here is CASSWGPGTVAEAFF. The CDR3 DNA follows: TGCGCCAGCAGCTGGGGCCCCGGGACAGTGGCTGAAGCTTTCTTT.

V gene TRBV4-2 combines with J gene TRBJ2-2, with D hard to call. The V end was cut by 3 bases, the J end by 3 bases, with 8 bases between. From germline, CDR1 is LGHNA and CDR2 YNFKEQ. CDR3 length equals 14 residues. The CDR3 DNA is TGTGCCAGCAGCCAGCCATATGACACCGGGGAGCTGTTTTTT. It yields the protein CASSQPYDTGELFF.

V usage is TRBV7-9 and J usage is TRBJ2-3, with 11 positions matching TRBD2. This CDR3 is 14 amino acids long. The ends lost 5 bases at V and 6 bases at J; junction bases unmatched: 4. Germline lookup yields CDR1 SEHNR and CDR2 FQNEAQ (reference sequence). This CDR3 reads CASSRSGGADTQYF. In nucleotides, the CDR3 is TGTGCCAGCAGCCGTAGCGGGGGGGCCGATACGCAGTATTTT.

V and J are TRBV29-1 and TRBJ2-3; TRBD2 matches at 11 bases. Germline V lookup: CDR1 SQVTM, CDR2 ANQGSEA. The V gene end was trimmed by 7 bases and the J gene end by 5 bases; junction bases not matched to a gene: 2. The CDR3 has 12 amino acids. The CDR3 coding sequence is TGCAGCGGAGGACTAGCGGGAGATACGCAGTATTTT. Protein sequence: CSGGLAGDTQYF.

This chain joins TRBV5-1 and TRBJ2-3; tentatively, D is TRBD2 (5 bases). The length of the CDR3 is 17 residues. CDR1 and CDR2 from the germline V gene are SGHRS and YFSETQ. Trimming cost V 6 bases and J 5 bases, with 25 bases left between them. This chain's CDR3 is CASTYRRGSQPLDTQYF. The CDR3 DNA is TGCGCCAGCACCTACCGGCGTGGGAGCCAGCCCCTAGATACGCAGTATTTT.

The J gene is TRBJ1-1, the V gene TRBV6-5; D call uncertain. With 0 bases removed from V and 9 bases from J, the gap between germline ends came to 11 bases. This CDR3 region has 13 residues. Germline V gene sequence: CDR1 MNHEY, CDR2 SVGAGI. In DNA, the CDR3 is TGTGCCAGCAGTTACTCGGCCACCTATAAAGCTTTCTTT. This encodes CASSYSATYKAFF.

This CDR3 reads CAWSSRYRDTEAFF. The CDR3 nucleotides are TGTGCCTGGAGTTCTAGATACAGGGACACTGAAGCTTTCTTT. The chain combines TRBV30 with TRBJ1-1, with D possibly being TRBD1 (6 bases). The CDR3 contains 14 residues. The V gene's germline CDR1 is GTSNPN and CDR2 SVGIG (reference sequence). The ends were cut back, 2 bases at V and 3 bases at J, with 13 bases in the middle.

With respect to this clone: Other DNA sequences of this sample code for an identical CDR3. V usage is TRBV29-1 and J usage is TRBJ1-1, with 7 positions matching TRBD1. The CDR3 has 13 residues. Looked up from germline, CDR1 is SQVTM and CDR2 is ANQGSEA. Trimming at V came to 6 bases and at J to 0 bases, leaving 4 bases not matched to a gene. CDR3 sequence reads: CSVGGQLNTEAFF. For the CDR3, the DNA is TGCAGCGTAGGGGGACAGTTGAACACTGAAGCTTTCTTT. Full variable domain (outside the CDR3, taken from reference TRBV29-1 and TRBJ1-1): SAVISQKPSRDICQRGTSLTIQCQVDSQVTMMFWYRQQPGQSLTLIATANQGSEATYESGFVIDKFPISRPNLTFSTLTVSNMSPEDSSIYLCSVGGQLNTEAFFGQGTRLTVV.